This T cell receptor beta chain originates from a study of T cells in Graves' hyperthyroidism and ophthalmopathy. Germline trimming cut 2 bases from V and 3 bases from J; bases unmatched to any gene: 12. Germline V gene lookup returns CDR1 SGHTA and CDR2 FQGNSA. This CDR3 region has 17 residues. The study defined stable Graves' hyperthyroidism as no ophthalmopathy progression within 18 months. Those patients with uncontrolled infection, other autoimmune disease, pregnancy or lactation were excluded. This clonotype appeared many times. TCR beta CDR3 regions were amplified from RNA transcripts. A set of HTBI primers served as the primers for a first-round RT-PCR of the TCR CDR3. TCRdb passed the multiplex PCR reads through MiXCR, listing each CDR3 protein once. The sample has some 98,000 distinct CDR3 sequences, about 37% seen once.

The source of this sequence is a woman under 40 with Graves' hyperthyroidism. The sequenced sample consisted of peripheral blood or thyroid tissue (not recorded which). V and J are TRBV7-2 and TRBJ2-5; 7 nucleotides match TRBD2. This CDR3 reads CASSLYGREFYEETQYF. The CDR3 DNA reads as TGTGCCAGCAGCTTATATGGGCGGGAGTTTTACGAAGAGACCCAGTACTTC.